This TCR beta chain appears in the sequencing data of a study of CD8+ T cells in alopecia areata. Across the whole study: Patients received oral tofacitinib, 5 to 10 mg twice daily, for moderate-to-severe alopecia areata. The authors scored treated patients' severity by affected scalp percentage.

V shed 8 bases and J shed 5 bases, with 14 bases lying between them. This CDR3 contains 12 residues. The germline V gene has CDR1 GTSNPN and CDR2 SVGIG (reference sequence). Once RNA had been extracted, it was reverse transcribed into cDNA to act as the sequencing template. The data were produced by immunoSEQ multiplex PCR, yet TCRdb's version contains in-frame clones alone and is incomplete. The sample lists roughly 230,000 clones, approximately 47% occurring once. Documented treatment: oral pan-JAK inhibitor, 5-10 mg twice daily. The sequenced sample was CD4+ T cells sorted from blood, obtained at approximately week 39, from a patient treated with tofacitinib. This TCR was sampled from a human donor with alopecia areata. The chain recombines TRBV30 with TRBJ2-3; D might be TRBD1 (6 bases). CDR3 nucleotide sequence: TGTGCCAGAACAGGGTACGGAGATACGCAGTATTTT. It translates to CARTGYGDTQYF. The variable domain in full, with the rest retrieved from reference TRBV30 and TRBJ2-3, is SQTIHQWPATLVQPVGSPLSLECTVEGTSNPNLYWYRQAAGRGLQLLFYSVGIGQISSEVPQNLSASRPQDRQFILSSKKLLLSDSGFYLCARTGYGDTQYFGPGTRLTVL.